A selection of T cell receptor beta chains follows, all from one sample in a study of technical replicates of blood from a few donors. Profiling relied on immunoSEQ multiplex PCR, and the TCRdb table lists in-frame clones only, not all of them. The sample shows roughly 93,000 clones, nearly 97% of them seen only once. Source material: T cells isolated from PBMCs. Source of these receptors: a human donor in good health. CDR3s include the opening cysteine and the closing phenylalanine or tryptophan. D genes are given only for firm matches. Size is stated for part of the rows, as once, few or many counts, or as a class when the clone is expanded.

V	J	D	size	DNA	CDR3
TRBV4-2	TRBJ2-5	-	-	TGTGCCAGCAGCGACAGCGACCGCGAGACCCAGTACTTC	CASSDSDRETQYF
TRBV18	TRBJ2-3	-	-	TGTGCCAGCTCACCTCTAGCAACGGCAGATACGCAGTATTTT	CASSPLATADTQYF
TRBV7-3	TRBJ2-2	-	-	TGTGCCAGCAGCTCGACAAACAGGAACACCGGGGAGCTGTTTTTT	CASSSTNRNTGELFF
TRBV4-1	TRBJ1-1	-	few	TGCGCCAGCAGCCAAATGGGTCGGAGAAGCACTGAAGCTTTCTTT	CASSQMGRRSTEAFF
TRBV7-9	TRBJ2-5	-	-	TGTGCCAGCAGCTACATTCCGCGGCAAGAGACCCAGTACTTC	CASSYIPRQETQYF
TRBV10-3	TRBJ2-7	TRBD2	-	TGTGCCATCAGTAGCGGGAGGGACTCCTACGAGCAGTACTTC	CAISSGRDSYEQYF
TRBV6-5	TRBJ2-7	TRBD2	-	TGTGCCAGCATGGCTAGCGGTACCTACGAGCAGTACTTC	CASMASGTYEQYF
TRBV29-1	TRBJ2-3	-	-	TGCAGCGTTGCGCCCCAGGGTGCCGGCACAGATACGCAGTATTTT	CSVAPQGAGTDTQYF
TRBV5-6	TRBJ1-2	-	-	TGTGCCAGCAGCTTGCAGCTGACAGCGAACTATGGCTACACCTTC	CASSLQLTANYGYTF
TRBV6-6	TRBJ1-1	-	-	TGTGCCAGCAGTTACTCGGACATAAACACTGAAGCTTTCTTT	CASSYSDINTEAFF
TRBV14	TRBJ2-3	-	-	TGTGCCAGCAGCCCCCCTTCTAATCCTACTTGGGATACGCAGTATTTT	CASSPPSNPTWDTQYF
TRBV4-1	TRBJ1-1	TRBD1	-	TGCGCCAGCAGCCAAGGATTCCGTTGGACTACAGGGGAAATGTGGGAGACTGAAGCTTTCTTT	CASSQGFRWTTGEMWETEAFF
TRBV6-1	TRBJ1-2	-	-	TGTGCCAGCAGTCCGGGGGGAGCTAACTATGGCTACACCTTC	CASSPGGANYGYTF
TRBV7-3	TRBJ2-7	TRBD2	-	TGTGCCAGCAGCCCTACTAGCGGGCTCTCCTACGAGCAGTACTTC	CASSPTSGLSYEQYF